This TCR beta chain was sequenced during a study of T-cell reconstitution after alpha-beta-depleted transplantation in children. Preparation of the TCRbeta library involved a method that used unique molecular identifiers. TCRdb reprocessed the PCR reads via MiXCR and lists one record per CDR3 protein. Of 200,000 to 300,000 distinct CDR3 sequences listed, roughly 8% are singletons. Trimming took 2 bases from V and 4 from J, leaving 15 bases between them. CDR1 is SGHTA, CDR2 FQGNSA, per germline. The length of the CDR3 is 15 residues. At least ten counts were recorded for this clonotype. Specimen: PBMCs, mostly from graft donor cells, collected 180 days after TCRalphabeta/CD19-depleted stem cell transplant. This rearrangement joins TRBV7-2 to TRBJ2-7, with TRBD2 as a possible D gene (6 bases). The receptor was derived from a male patient aged 10-17 years who had a stem cell transplant for acute lymphoblastic leukemia, so the T cells may come from the graft donor. The CDR3 loop reads CASSLIPGREYEQYF. The CDR3 nucleotides read TGTGCCAGCAGCTTAATTCCCGGACGGGAGTACGAGCAGTACTTC.